This T cell receptor beta chain was identified during a study of T cells in Graves' hyperthyroidism and ophthalmopathy. Study outcomes and limitations: Model predictions of ophthalmopathy came a median approximately 6 months before onset. Most thyroid clonotypes with frequency above 0.001 were detected in blood. A model using 13 V-J features told ophthalmopathy apart from stable hyperthyroidism.

There were TCR beta CDR3 regions amplified from RNA transcripts. Using the HTBI primer set, a first-round RT-PCR was run on the TCR CDR3. MiXCR, applied by TCRdb to the multiplex PCR reads, yields one record per CDR3 protein. Of 500,000 to 600,000 distinct CDR3 sequences listed, over 45% are singletons. A patient was excluded if there was uncontrolled infection, other autoimmune disease, pregnancy or lactation. Of note for this clonotype: The antigen is not known.

The sample taken for sequencing was peripheral blood or thyroid tissue (not recorded which). The TCR originated in an adult woman with Graves' disease, either hyperthyroidism or ophthalmopathy (not recorded which).

The CDR3, as DNA: TGCAGCGTTACCAGGGAACAAGAGACCCAGTACTTC. It translates to CSVTREQETQYF. V gene TRBV29-1 combines with J gene TRBJ2-5, with D maybe TRBD1 (5 bases). This CDR3 is 12 amino acids long. Germline V lookup: CDR1 SQVTM, CDR2 ANQGSEA. Trimming stripped 5 bases from V and 2 bases from J, with 9 bases between.